This T cell receptor (beta chain) was sequenced in a study of response to subunit inactivated influenza vaccine. Study-level findings and limits: Each seasonal flu vaccination may recruit only limited new T cells, authors suggested.

This clonotype was observed a few times. What it recognizes is unknown. The CDR3 contains 11 residues. Looked up from germline, CDR1 is MNHEY and CDR2 is SVGEGT. V lost 6 bases and J 8 bases, leaving 8 bases between the germline ends. TCRdb itself ran the RT-PCR reads through MiXCR, one entry per CDR3 protein. The sample shows over 750,000 distinct CDR3 sequences, around 21% of them seen only once. The specimen was PBMCs from blood, collected 4 to 6 days after vaccination. The sequence derives from a man in his fifties or sixties who received an inactivated influenza vaccine. This chain connects TRBV6-2 or TRBV6-3 to TRBJ2-1; D is undetermined. CDR3 amino acids: CASSPWDEQFF. In DNA form, the CDR3 reads TGTGCCAGCAGCCCTTGGGATGAGCAGTTCTTC.